These 5 T cell receptor beta chains came from one sample sequenced in a study of shared clonotypes between healthy human individuals (dated by TCRdb to 2020 to 2021). Libraries came from the immunoSEQ multiplex PCR assay. Held by TCRdb, this immuneACCESS table contains in-frame sequences only and omits some clones. Under half of the omission traces to an unresolved V gene where checked; the cause of the rest is unknown. The sample table contains 850,000 to 1,200,000 clones; only one count was recorded for roughly 75% of them. The ten top clones hold about 1.5% of the sample. The sequenced sample consisted of memory CD4+ T cells sorted from blood. The cell subset or site label corresponds to: CD45RA-negative fraction. The receptors come from a man between 18 and 35 years old in good health.

The sample holds many counts of this clone. The rearrangement joins TRBV21-1 to TRBJ1-1; the table's D gene call, TRBD1, was not cross checked with the DNA. TRBV21-1 corresponds to a pseudogene. This CDR3 region has 18 residues. DNA of the CDR3: TGTGCCAGCAGCCTCCAGGTTAGGGGGCAATTACTAAACACTGAAGCTTTCTTT. Protein product: CASSLQVRGQLLNTEAFF.

The DNA of the CDR3 is TGTGCCAGCAGGGTAGAGGACAGGGCGACCGGGGAGCTGTTTTTT. Its translation is CASRVEDRATGELFF. The chain couples TRBV6-5 to TRBJ2-2; 8 nucleotides align to TRBD1. The CDR3 is made up of 15 amino acids. Germline CDR1 reads MNHEY; CDR2 reads SVGAGI. J gave up 5 bases and V 6 bases, and 8 bases lay outside the gene matches.

This clone came up a few times. At one end the junction does not follow the germline gene, possibly because of a read error. This chain connects TRBV7-7 to TRBJ1-4; D uncertain. The CDR3 length is 14 residues. CDR1 is SSHAT, CDR2 FNYEAQ, per germline (reference sequence). The DNA for the CDR3 is TGTGCTAGCAGCCCACATGGGCTGGGTGAAAAACTGTTTTTT. Translating it yields CASSPHGLGEKLFF.

The V and J genes are TRBV6-6 and TRBJ1-1; D not certain. Germline-derived CDR1 and CDR2 are MNHNY and SVGAGI (reference sequence). Deletions cut 8 bases from V and 0 bases from J, with 13 bases between. The CDR3 spans 14 residues. The CDR3 nucleotides read TGTGCCAGCGGCCGTAACACCGTGAACACTGAAGCTTTCTTT. This translates into CASGRNTVNTEAFF.

V is TRBV7-8 and J is TRBJ2-3, with D uncertain. The CDR3 runs to 15 residues. Germline V gene sequence: CDR1 SGHVS, CDR2 FQNEAQ. Trimming removed 5 bases at V and 2 bases at J, with 14 bases between. Here the CDR3 DNA reads TGTGCCAGCAGCCCCCAAGGGCTGGCCACAGATACGCAGTATTTT. This encodes CASSPQGLATDTQYF. The whole variable domain, filled in from reference TRBV7-8 and TRBJ2-3, reads GAGVSQSPRYKVAKRGQDVALRCDPISGHVSLFWYQQALGQGPEFLTYFQNEAQLDKSGLPSDRFFAERPEGSVSTLKIQRTQQEDSAVYLCASSPQGLATDTQYFGPGTRLTVL.